These 24 T cell receptor beta chains originate from one sample sequenced in a study of regulatory T cells in long-lasting Graves disease. Construction of the TCR beta libraries employed iRepertoire HTBI primers in conjunction with Arm-PCR of CDR3 regions. TCRdb reprocessed the multiplex PCR reads with MiXCR, giving one entry per CDR3 protein. Of around 460,000 distinct CDR3 sequences listed, approximately 22% are singletons. As to time point: persistent/refractory GD, antithyroid drugs over 5 years with positive TRAb. With RNA extracted from PBMCs as input, the TCR library was made. This sample comprised peripheral blood mononuclear cells (PBMCs), obtained when the disease was refractory, from a patient treated with antithyroid drugs. The receptor source for this set is a female donor with Graves disease.

In DNA form, the CDR3 reads TGTGCCAGTAGTACCCAGGACAGGGACTATGGCTACACCTTC. Protein: CASSTQDRDYGYTF. The V and J genes are TRBV19 and TRBJ1-2; 8 nucleotides line up with TRBD1. This CDR3 comprises 14 residues. Germline V gene data show CDR1 as LNHDA and CDR2 as SQIVND (reference sequence). Losses at the gene ends were 4 bases for V and 3 bases for J; bases not matched to a gene: 4.

This clonotype was observed many times. V and J are TRBV24-1 and TRBJ2-2; D uncertain. The CDR3 runs 13 residues. In germline, CDR1 is KGHDR, CDR2 SFDVKD. Trimming removed 3 bases from V and 4 bases from J, with 5 bases in between. Here the CDR3 DNA reads TGTGCCACCAGTGATACAGCCACCGGGGAGCTGTTTTTT. As protein: CATSDTATGELFF.

This clonotype was detected many times. The chain couples TRBV20-1 to TRBJ2-7, with D possibly TRBD2 on 7 matching bases. The germline V gene has CDR1 DFQATT and CDR2 SNEGSKA (reference sequence). Trimming pared 3 bases from V and 2 bases from J, leaving 23 bases between. This CDR3 has 17 amino acids. CDR3 nucleotides: TGCAGTGCTAGGAGGGGGAGGGTGGAGGGGAGGGCCTACGAGCAGTACTTC. The encoded protein is CSARRGRVEGRAYEQYF.

This clonotype was detected a few times. The chain carries TRBV19 and TRBJ2-7; 7 bases are a match to TRBD1. CDR1 is LNHDA and CDR2 is SQIVND in the germline V gene (reference sequence). This CDR3 region has 12 residues. Trimming at V came to 9 bases and at J to 2 bases, leaving 4 bases not matched to a gene. The CDR3 is CARGTAAYEQYF. The CDR3 DNA is TGTGCCAGGGGGACAGCCGCCTACGAGCAGTACTTC.

This clonotype was detected ten times or more. The chain has TRBV2 and TRBJ1-4, with TRBD1 matching over 7 bases. Germline values: CDR1 SNHLY, CDR2 FYNNEI. This CDR3 has 12 amino acids. Trimming cost V 9 bases and J 7 bases; bases outside gene matches: 5. This CDR3 is CAREQGTEKLFF. CDR3 DNA sequence: TGTGCCAGGGAACAGGGGACTGAAAAACTGTTTTTT.

This clonotype has ten or more counts. The chain employs TRBV2 and TRBJ1-2; D gene uncertain. CDR3 size: 11 residues. Trimming cost V 10 bases and J 3 bases, with 9 bases left between them. The germline gives CDR1 SNHLY, CDR2 FYNNEI. The CDR3 nucleotides are TGTGCCACCCCCCGTGACTATGGCTACACCTTC. It translates to CATPRDYGYTF.

This clonotype turned up a few times. The V and J genes are TRBV6-1 and TRBJ1-1; D gene uncertain. This CDR3 has 18 residues. V was trimmed by 6 bases and J by 0 bases, leaving 23 bases between them. In germline, CDR1 is MNHNS, CDR2 SASEGT. The CDR3 DNA reads TGTGCCAGCAGCCGACGGCTGGGGTTTAATCAGATGAACACTGAAGCTTTCTTT. It encodes CASSRRLGFNQMNTEAFF.

The chain recombines TRBV2 with TRBJ1-4; D is unclear. The CDR3 contains 11 residues. Deletions cut 8 bases from V and 13 bases from J, with 14 bases between. Germline V gene data show CDR1 as SNHLY and CDR2 as FYNNEI. CDR3 loop: CASPIPRGLFF. CDR3 sequence (DNA): TGTGCCAGCCCTATCCCCCGGGGACTGTTTTTT.

This clonotype came up many times. The rearrangement joins TRBV6-2 or TRBV6-3 to TRBJ2-5, with 9 nucleotides matching TRBD2. Germline V gives CDR1 MNHEY, CDR2 SVGEGT. The trim removed 8 bases at V and 5 bases at J, leaving 6 bases unmatched. The CDR3 consists of 13 residues. CDR3 DNA: TGTGCCAGCCGAGCGGGAGGAGGCGAGACCCAGTACTTC. This encodes CASRAGGGETQYF.

This clonotype has a count of ten or more. The chain has TRBV6-1 and TRBJ2-5, with TRBD2 matching over 14 bases. J gave up 1 base and V 5 bases, and 6 bases lay outside the gene matches. The germline CDR1 and CDR2 sequences are MNHNS and SASEGT. The CDR3 spans 17 residues. CDR3 region: CASSKGLAGGSQETQYF. The CDR3 DNA is TGTGCCAGCAGTAAAGGACTAGCGGGGGGCTCCCAAGAGACCCAGTACTTC.

As concerns this clonotype: Possible read error: a much larger clone is one base away. V is TRBV11-2 and J is TRBJ1-2; 7 bases are shared with TRBD1. V gave up 3 bases and J gave up 4 bases; unmatched junction bases: 5. The CDR3 is 14 residues long. Germline assignment: CDR1 SGHAT and CDR2 FQNNGV. The CDR3 protein is CASSFMTGPYGYTF. For the CDR3, the DNA is TGTGCCAGCAGCTTCATGACAGGGCCCTATGGCTACACCTTC. Supplemented by reference TRBV11-2 and TRBJ1-2, the full variable domain reads EAGVAQSPRYKIIEKRQSVAFWCNPISGHATLYWYQQILGQGPKLLIQFQNNGVVDDSQLPKDRFSAERLKGVDSTLKIQPAKLEDSAVYLCASSFMTGPYGYTFGSGTRLTVV.

The chain links TRBV6-2 or TRBV6-3 to TRBJ2-7; 7 nucleotides align to TRBD2. There are 15 residues in the CDR3. Germline V gene data show CDR1 as MNHEY and CDR2 as SVGEGT. The trim removed 5 bases at V and 2 bases at J, leaving 9 bases unmatched. The chain's CDR3 is CASSLRLAATYEQYF. DNA for the CDR3: TGTGCCAGCAGTCTAAGACTAGCTGCAACCTACGAGCAGTACTTC.

This clonotype was seen at least ten times. The gene calls are TRBV7-2 and TRBJ2-7, with 7 bases matching TRBD2. Losses at the gene ends were 2 bases for V and 3 bases for J; bases not matched to a gene: 7. Germline assignment: CDR1 SGHTA and CDR2 FQGNSA. This CDR3 comprises 15 residues. The CDR3 nucleotides read TGTGCCAGCAGCTTAATGACTTCGGGGGGCTACGAGCAGTACTTC. Encoded protein: CASSLMTSGGYEQYF.

This clonotype was counted many times. This sequence joins TRBV19 and TRBJ1-2, with D perhaps matching TRBD1 (6 bases). Trimming removed 7 bases at V and 0 bases at J, with 12 bases between. Germline V gene lookup returns CDR1 LNHDA and CDR2 SQIVND (reference sequence). The CDR3 has 14 amino acids. In DNA, the CDR3 is TGTGCCAGTATTCTGACAGGAACTAACTATGGCTACACCTTC. Its translation is CASILTGTNYGYTF. Supplemented by reference TRBV19 and TRBJ1-2, the full variable domain reads DGGITQSPKYLFRKEGQNVTLSCEQNLNHDAMYWYRQDPGQGLRLIYYSQIVNDFQKGDIAEGYSVSREKKESFPLTVTSAQKNPTAFYLCASILTGTNYGYTFGSGTRLTVV.

The J gene is TRBJ2-3, the V gene TRBV28; D is unresolved. The CDR3 has 15 residues. Trimming shortened V by 6 bases and J by 3 bases, and 16 bases separated the two germline ends. Germline assignment: CDR1 MDHEN and CDR2 SYDVKM. The CDR3 sequence: CASSPGQGLTDTQYF. CDR3 sequence (DNA): TGTGCCAGCAGCCCCGGTCAAGGGCTAACAGATACGCAGTATTTT. The whole variable domain, remainder taken from reference TRBV28 and TRBJ2-3, is DVKVTQSSRYLVKRTGEKVFLECVQDMDHENMFWYRQDPGLGLRLIYFSYDVKMKEKGDIPEGYSVSREKKERFSLILESASTNQTSMYLCASSPGQGLTDTQYFGPGTRLTVL.

This clonotype occurred many times. This chain uses TRBV11-1 with TRBJ2-5, with TRBD1 identical over 7 bases. The CDR3 loop spans 13 amino acids. In germline, CDR1 is SGHAT, CDR2 FQDESV (reference sequence). Germline trimming cut 5 bases from V and 5 bases from J; bases unmatched to any gene: 5. CDR3 DNA: TGTGCCAGCAGCCAGACAGGGTTTGAGACCCAGTACTTC. Translation gives CASSQTGFETQYF.

The chain links TRBV5-4 to TRBJ2-2, with 12 bases matching TRBD2. The CDR3 contains 17 residues. V trimming: 2 bases; J trimming: 5 bases; junction bases outside the gene matches: 7. CDR1 is SGHNT and CDR2 is YYREEE in the germline V gene (reference sequence). This CDR3 reads CASSFRLAGVGTGELFF. In nucleotides, the CDR3 is TGTGCCAGCAGCTTCAGACTAGCGGGAGTTGGTACCGGGGAGCTGTTTTTT.

This clonotype was counted many times. The rearrangement links TRBV9 to TRBJ1-1; D not certain. The CDR3 has 13 amino acids. The germline gives CDR1 SGDLS, CDR2 YYNGEE. The germline V and J ends were trimmed by 2 bases and 1 base, with 6 bases remaining between them. CDR3 sequence (DNA): TGTGCCAGCAGCGTTACAGCGAACACTGAAGCTTTCTTT. Its translation: CASSVTANTEAFF.

V and J are TRBV3-1 and TRBJ1-1; D gene unclear. The ends were cut back, 4 bases at V and 1 base at J, with 7 bases in the middle. The CDR3 length is 13 residues. Germline CDR1 LGHDT, CDR2 YNNKEL (reference sequence). CDR3 in amino acids: CASSPSENTEAFF. CDR3 coding DNA: TGTGCCAGCAGCCCCTCTGAGAACACTGAAGCTTTCTTT.

This clonotype was recorded many times. The chain joins TRBV10-2 to TRBJ2-5; possible D gene TRBD2, 6 bases. The germline CDR1 and CDR2 sequences are WSHSY and SAAADI. V was clipped by 10 bases and J by 2 bases, with 11 bases between them. The CDR3 runs to 12 residues. The CDR3 reads CATGRGQETQYF. CDR3 coding DNA: TGCGCCACCGGGAGAGGGCAAGAGACCCAGTACTTC.

This clonotype has ten or more counts. This chain uses TRBV28 with TRBJ1-1; D not resolved. The CDR3 contains 12 residues. Looked up from germline, CDR1 is MDHEN and CDR2 is SYDVKM. V was clipped by 8 bases and J by 4 bases, with 11 bases between them. CDR3 residues: CASFDRGTEAFF. CDR3 DNA sequence: TGTGCCAGCTTCGATCGGGGCACTGAAGCTTTCTTT.

CDR3 in amino acids: CASSPQGGGFADTQYF. CDR3 bases: TGTGCCAGCAGCCCCCAGGGCGGGGGGTTCGCAGATACGCAGTATTTT. The chain links TRBV7-6 to TRBJ2-3, with 8 bases aligning to TRBD2. Germline CDR1 is SGHVS and CDR2 is FNYEAQ. With V trimmed by 5 bases and J by 4 bases, 11 bases remained unmatched. This CDR3 has 16 amino acids.

The gene calls are TRBV7-2 and TRBJ2-2; D is possibly TRBD1 (6 bases). Germline CDR1 and CDR2: SGHTA and FQGNSA. The CDR3 contains 16 residues. Between the trimmed V and J ends, which lost 2 bases and 3 bases, there was a span of 13 bases. The CDR3 DNA follows: TGTGCCAGCAGCTTATCCGTGGGACAAGACACCGGGGAGCTGTTTTTT. It specifies CASSLSVGQDTGELFF.

The J gene is TRBJ2-7, the V gene TRBV19, with 8 positions matching TRBD1. The J segment lost 6 bases and the V segment lost 4 bases, leaving 8 bases of the junction unmatched. Germline CDR1 LNHDA, CDR2 SQIVND (reference sequence). CDR3 length: 14 residues. CDR3: CASSTTGEAREQYF. The CDR3 DNA follows: TGTGCCAGTAGTACGACAGGGGAGGCCCGCGAGCAGTACTTC.